Listed here are 28 T cell receptor beta chains from one sample, sequenced in a study of blood T cell repertoires in COVID-19 (dated by TCRdb to the early 2020s). The receptor library was made with the immunoSEQ multiplex PCR assay. Not all clones reach the TCRdb copy of this immuneACCESS table, which keeps in-frame sequences only. Checked studies attribute under half of the gap to unresolved V genes and leave the rest unexplained. The sample has 350,000 to 450,000 clones on record, 85% to 90% of them singletons. The ten top clones hold 0.9% to 1.2% of the sample. The source material was PBMCs or T cells enriched from blood (not recorded which). The receptors were sampled from a man aged 30-40 years who had recovered from COVID-19.

The V gene is TRBV7-2, the J gene TRBJ2-3, with 8 bases that match TRBD2. Germline assignment: CDR1 SGHTA and CDR2 FQGNSA. The CDR3 totals 15 residues. Trimming took 2 bases from V and 2 from J; bases not matched to a gene: 3. The CDR3 nucleotides read TGTGCCAGCAGCTTAAGCGGGAGCCCCACAGATACGCAGTATTTT. Its translation is CASSLSGSPTDTQYF.

This clone has only one observation. This rearrangement joins TRBV5-6 to TRBJ2-7; 8 nucleotides agree with TRBD2. V trimming: 2 bases; J trimming: 6 bases; junction bases outside the gene matches: 4. Germline-derived CDR1 and CDR2 are SGHDT and YYEEEE. The length of the CDR3 is 13 residues. The CDR3 bases are TGTGCCAGCAGCTTCGGGGGGGTCGGCGAGCAGTACTTC. Translated, it gives CASSFGGVGEQYF. The whole variable domain, remainder taken from reference TRBV5-6 and TRBJ2-7, is DAGVTQSPTHLIKTRGQQVTLRCSPKSGHDTVSWYQQALGQGPQFIFQYYEEEERQRGNFPDRFSGHQFPNYSSELNVNALLLGDSALYLCASSFGGVGEQYFGPGTRLTVT.

V gene TRBV3-1 (or the pseudogene TRBV3-2) combines with J gene TRBJ1-5; 7 bases are a match to TRBD1. The junction had 6 bases not matched to a gene; V was cut back by 3 bases and J by 4 bases. This CDR3 spans 15 amino acids. Looked up from germline, CDR1 is LGHDT and CDR2 is YNNKEL (reference sequence). CDR3 amino acids: CASSHRTGSNQPQHF. CDR3 nucleotides: TGTGCCAGCAGCCACCGGACAGGATCGAATCAGCCCCAGCATTTT.

CDR3 in DNA: TGTGCCAGCAGTTTAGCCGGCAGGGTCTGGGCGGGGGGCTCCTACGAGCAGTACTTC. This encodes CASSLAGRVWAGGSYEQYF. The chain joins TRBV28 to TRBJ2-7, with TRBD2 identical over 8 bases. Germline lookup yields CDR1 MDHEN and CDR2 SYDVKM. The length of the CDR3 is 19 residues. With 2 bases clipped from V and 0 bases from J, the junction kept 15 bases outside the gene matches.

The rearrangement links TRBV11-2 to TRBJ2-1; 9 bases fit TRBD2. This CDR3 has 16 amino acids. CDR1 and CDR2 from the germline V gene are SGHAT and FQNNGV. V lost 1 base to trimming and J lost 6 bases; unmatched junction nucleotides: 7. The CDR3 region has the DNA TGTGCCAGCAGCTTAGGGGCGGGAGGGCCCTCCAATGAGCAGTTCTTC. Its protein product is CASSLGAGGPSNEQFF.

The chain couples TRBV7-2 to TRBJ2-7; D perhaps matches TRBD2 (6 bases). The germline V gene encodes CDR1 SGHTA and CDR2 FQGNSA. Trimming pared 6 bases from V and 4 bases from J, leaving 16 bases between. CDR3 length: 14 residues. CDR3 residues: CASSHGQGGYEQYF. CDR3 coding DNA: TGTGCCAGCAGTCACGGCCAGGGAGGTTACGAGCAGTACTTC.

The chain combines TRBV18 with TRBJ1-2, with unresolved D. Germline loops: CDR1 KGHSH, CDR2 LQKENI. The CDR3 loop spans 17 amino acids. Deletions cut 3 bases from V and 8 bases from J, with 25 bases between. The CDR3 coding sequence is TGTGCCAGCTCACCTAGGGAGATCGGGGTAGGATTTGGCGGCTACACCTTC. Amino acid sequence: CASSPREIGVGFGGYTF.

This clone was seen once. V is TRBV18 and J is TRBJ2-7; TRBD2 matches 9 bases. J was trimmed by 4 bases and V by 3 bases; bases with no gene match: 7. The CDR3 contains 15 residues. Germline CDR1 and CDR2: KGHSH and LQKENI. The CDR3 loop reads CASSPMREGVYEQYF. In DNA form, the CDR3 reads TGTGCCAGCTCACCGATGCGGGAGGGAGTTTACGAGCAGTACTTC.

The chain couples TRBV30 to TRBJ1-3; D may be TRBD1 (5 bases). Germline assignment: CDR1 GTSNPN and CDR2 SVGIG (reference sequence). CDR3 length: 17 amino acids. V was trimmed by 0 bases and J by 0 bases, leaving 15 bases between them. The DNA of the CDR3 is TGTGCCTGGAGTGTACGACAGCGCCATATCTCTGGAAACACCATATATTTT. Translation: CAWSVRQRHISGNTIYF. Together with reference TRBV30 and TRBJ1-3, the CDR3 gives the full variable domain: SQTIHQWPATLVQPVGSPLSLECTVEGTSNPNLYWYRQAAGRGLQLLFYSVGIGQISSEVPQNLSASRPQDRQFILSSKKLLLSDSGFYLCAWSVRQRHISGNTIYFGEGSWLTVV.

This sequence joins TRBV6-5 and TRBJ1-4, with D possibly TRBD1 on 6 matching bases. Germline lookup yields CDR1 MNHEY and CDR2 SVGAGI. V gave up 2 bases and J gave up 4 bases, with 8 bases separating them. The CDR3 runs to 14 residues. The CDR3 protein is CASSYTGFNEKLFF. CDR3 nucleotide sequence: TGTGCCAGCAGTTACACAGGGTTTAATGAAAAACTGTTTTTT.

V gene TRBV4-1 combines with J gene TRBJ2-7, with TRBD2 matching over 8 bases. From germline, CDR1 is MGHRA and CDR2 YSYEKL. V was pared by 0 bases and J by 5 bases, with 9 bases of the junction left unmatched. This CDR3 is 16 amino acids long. The CDR3 DNA follows: TGCGCCAGCAGCCAAGATAAACCGGGAGGGCCCGACGAGCAGTACTTC. Translation: CASSQDKPGGPDEQYF.

In DNA form, the CDR3 reads TGTGCCAGCGGTCCTGGAAGCGCGAGCTCCTACGAGCAGTACTTC. Residues: CASGPGSASSYEQYF. This chain links TRBV28 with TRBJ2-7; unclear D gene. The CDR3 length is 15 residues. V shed 8 bases and J shed 0 bases, with 17 bases lying between them. In germline, CDR1 is MDHEN, CDR2 SYDVKM.

The chain is built from TRBV7-9 and TRBJ2-5; D call uncertain. CDR1 and CDR2 (germline): SEHNR, FQNEAQ (reference sequence). The CDR3 runs to 18 residues. Trimming stripped 3 bases from V and 1 base from J, with 21 bases between. CDR3 coding DNA: TGTGCCAGCAGCTTTCCGTCTTTAACCGGTACCCTCCAAGAGACCCAGTACTTC. It translates to CASSFPSLTGTLQETQYF.

The chain links TRBV28 to TRBJ1-2, with 7 bases identical to TRBD1. CDR1 is MDHEN and CDR2 is SYDVKM in the germline V gene. The CDR3 consists of 13 residues. V shed 2 bases, J shed 5 bases, and the junction held 2 bases outside the gene matches. The CDR3: CASSLTGEYGYTF. The CDR3 bases are TGTGCCAGCAGTTTAACAGGGGAGTATGGCTACACCTTC.

This sequence joins TRBV19 and TRBJ2-7, with 8 bases lining up with TRBD1. The CDR3 sequence is 13 residues long. After removal of 4 bases from V and 11 bases from J, the junction contained 10 bases not matched to a gene. Germline assignment: CDR1 LNHDA and CDR2 SQIVND (reference sequence). The CDR3, as DNA: TGTGCCAGTAGTACGCGACAGGGGACTGAGGAGTACTTC. Its protein product is CASSTRQGTEEYF.

V is TRBV27 and J is TRBJ2-7; 11 bases align to TRBD2. The CDR3 has 17 residues. Germline V lookup: CDR1 MNHEY, CDR2 SMNVEV (reference sequence). V dropped 3 bases and J dropped 2; count of bases not matched to a gene: 9. CDR3 nucleotide sequence: TGTGCCAGCAGTTTCAAAACTAGCGGGAGTTTCGCCTACGAGCAGTACTTC. Protein sequence: CASSFKTSGSFAYEQYF.

The chain is built from TRBV10-3 and TRBJ1-5; no definite D call. This CDR3 is built from 13 residues. The germline gives CDR1 ENHRY, CDR2 SYGVKD. Trimming removed 10 bases at V and 4 bases at J, with 14 bases between. The CDR3 is CATRGEVNQPQHF. The CDR3 nucleotides are TGTGCCACTCGCGGGGAGGTGAATCAGCCCCAGCATTTT.

In regard to this clone: Its ends do not fully match the called genes, so a read error is possible. The J gene is TRBJ1-2, the V gene TRBV28; the D gene is possibly TRBD1 (5 bases). The CDR3 contains 15 residues. Germline CDR1 is MDHEN and CDR2 is SYDVKM. The CDR3 nucleotides read TGTGCCAGCAGCTTATCCACTGCGGGGACGCGCGGCTACACCTTC. Translating gives CASSLSTAGTRGYTF.

This chain uses TRBV11-2 with TRBJ2-3; 16 bases map to TRBD2. Germline trimming cut 0 bases from V and 5 bases from J; bases unmatched to any gene: 8. Germline-derived CDR1 and CDR2 are SGHAT and FQNNGV. The CDR3 consists of 19 residues. The CDR3 sequence is CASSLDEGTSGRAQDTQYF. The CDR3 DNA is TGTGCCAGCAGCTTAGATGAAGGGACTAGCGGGAGGGCACAAGATACGCAGTATTTT.

The V and J genes are TRBV23-1 and TRBJ1-5, with 8 bases lining up with TRBD1. TRBV23-1 is an ORF; its function is uncertain. There are 17 residues in the CDR3. Trimming removed 2 bases from V and 5 bases from J; junction bases left unmatched: 11. The CDR3: CASSQRYRGDWDQPQHF. The CDR3 DNA reads TGCGCCAGCAGTCAAAGGTACAGGGGGGATTGGGATCAGCCCCAGCATTTT.

The rearrangement uses TRBV30 and TRBJ1-5; D unresolved. V lost 1 base, J lost 7 bases, and 8 bases lay in between. CDR1 and CDR2 (germline): GTSNPN, SVGIG (reference sequence). There are 12 residues in the CDR3. The CDR3 here is CAWSEAYQPQHF. CDR3 sequence (DNA): TGTGCCTGGAGTGAAGCTTACCAGCCCCAGCATTTT.

The chain carries TRBV28 and TRBJ1-5; the D gene is possibly TRBD1 (6 bases). The ends were cut back, 7 bases at V and 0 bases at J, with 13 bases in the middle. CDR1 and CDR2 from the germline V gene are MDHEN and SYDVKM. There are 15 residues in the CDR3. This chain's CDR3 is CASIPQGSSNQPQHF. CDR3 DNA: TGTGCCAGCATACCACAGGGATCTAGCAATCAGCCCCAGCATTTT.

This clone appeared once. The CDR3 DNA is TGTGCCACCAGGGGACAGCCGAACACCGGGGAGCTGTTTTTT. Its protein product is CATRGQPNTGELFF. This rearrangement joins TRBV19 to TRBJ2-2; 7 nucleotides match TRBD1. Germline CDR1 LNHDA, CDR2 SQIVND (reference sequence). There are 14 residues in the CDR3. Trimming removed 10 bases from V and 0 bases from J; junction bases left unmatched: 5.

This chain links TRBV11-2 with TRBJ2-3, with D perhaps TRBD2 (6 bases). The CDR3 covers 15 residues. Per germline, CDR1 SGHAT and CDR2 FQNNGV. Trimming took 0 bases from V and 1 from J, leaving 8 bases between them. The CDR3 DNA reads TGTGCCAGCAGCTTAGAGCCTAGCGGCACAGATACGCAGTATTTT. Translating gives CASSLEPSGTDTQYF.

This chain joins TRBV15 and TRBJ2-5; 13 bases agree with TRBD2. The CDR3 sequence is 15 residues long. Germline CDR1 and CDR2: LNHNV and YYDKDF (reference sequence). Unmatched junction bases numbered 5, after V lost 5 bases and J lost 5 bases. CDR3 DNA: TGTGCCACCAGCGTGAGGACTAGCGGGAGTGAGACCCAGTACTTC. Its translation is CATSVRTSGSETQYF.

V gene TRBV6-5 combines with J gene TRBJ1-1; the D gene is possibly TRBD1 (5 bases). The CDR3 totals 15 residues. V shed 6 bases and J shed 5 bases, with 19 bases lying between them. Germline loops: CDR1 MNHEY, CDR2 SVGAGI. CDR3 nucleotides: TGTGCCAGCAGACCACTACAGGTTGGTTATACTGAAGCTTTCTTT. Protein sequence: CASRPLQVGYTEAFF.

This clone was counted between two and nine times. The chain employs TRBV5-1 and TRBJ2-5; 7 nucleotides align to TRBD2. The CDR3 covers 17 residues. J gave up 4 bases and V 0 bases, and 12 bases lay outside the gene matches. Germline values: CDR1 SGHRS, CDR2 YFSETQ. The CDR3 nucleotides read TGCGCCAGCAGCTTGGCCGGGGGGAAGCGAGTTGGAGAGACCCAGTACTTC. Its translation: CASSLAGGKRVGETQYF.

This clone occurred once. The chain joins TRBV5-1 to TRBJ1-5, with D unresolved. Deletions cut 0 bases from V and 2 bases from J, with 9 bases between. The CDR3 contains 15 residues. Germline assignment: CDR1 SGHRS and CDR2 YFSETQ. The CDR3: CASSLDSAGNQPQHF. In nucleotides, the CDR3 is TGCGCCAGCAGCTTGGATTCCGCGGGCAATCAGCCCCAGCATTTT.